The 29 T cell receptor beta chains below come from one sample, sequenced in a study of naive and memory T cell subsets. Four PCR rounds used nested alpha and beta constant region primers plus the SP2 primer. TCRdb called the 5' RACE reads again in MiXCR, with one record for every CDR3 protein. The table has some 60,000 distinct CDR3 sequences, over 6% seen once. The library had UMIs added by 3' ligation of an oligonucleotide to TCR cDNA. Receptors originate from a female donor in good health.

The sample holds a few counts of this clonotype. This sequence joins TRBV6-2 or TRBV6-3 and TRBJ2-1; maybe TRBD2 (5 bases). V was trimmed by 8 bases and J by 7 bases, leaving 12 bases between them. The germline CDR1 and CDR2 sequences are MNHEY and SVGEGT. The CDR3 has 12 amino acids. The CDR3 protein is CASASRGNEQFF. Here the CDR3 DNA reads TGTGCCAGCGCCAGTCGAGGGAATGAGCAGTTCTTC.

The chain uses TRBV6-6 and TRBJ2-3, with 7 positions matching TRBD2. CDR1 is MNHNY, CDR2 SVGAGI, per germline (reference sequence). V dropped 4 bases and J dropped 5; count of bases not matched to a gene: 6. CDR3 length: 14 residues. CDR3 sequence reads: CASSSAGRGDTQYF. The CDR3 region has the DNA TGTGCCAGCAGTTCTGCTGGGAGGGGAGATACGCAGTATTTT.

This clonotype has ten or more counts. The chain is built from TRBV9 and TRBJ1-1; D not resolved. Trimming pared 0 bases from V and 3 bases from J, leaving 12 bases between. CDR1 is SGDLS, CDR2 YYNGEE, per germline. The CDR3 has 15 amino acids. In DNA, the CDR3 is TGTGCCAGCAGCGTAGCTCCCCAGCCGGACACTGAAGCTTTCTTT. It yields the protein CASSVAPQPDTEAFF.

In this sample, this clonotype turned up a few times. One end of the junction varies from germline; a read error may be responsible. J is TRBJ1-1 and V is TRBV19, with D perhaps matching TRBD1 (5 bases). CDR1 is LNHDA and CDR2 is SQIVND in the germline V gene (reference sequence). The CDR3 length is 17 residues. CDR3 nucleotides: TGTGCCAGTACCTCCCTCACAGGCGGCAGAGCGAACACTGAAGCTTTTTTT. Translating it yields CASTSLTGGRANTEAFF.

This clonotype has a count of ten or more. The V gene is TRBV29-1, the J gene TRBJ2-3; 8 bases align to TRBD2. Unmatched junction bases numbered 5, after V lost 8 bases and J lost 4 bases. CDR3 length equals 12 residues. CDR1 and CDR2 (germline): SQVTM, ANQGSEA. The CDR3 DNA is TGCAGCCCCGGGGGGGGCGCAGATACGCAGTATTTT. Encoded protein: CSPGGGADTQYF.

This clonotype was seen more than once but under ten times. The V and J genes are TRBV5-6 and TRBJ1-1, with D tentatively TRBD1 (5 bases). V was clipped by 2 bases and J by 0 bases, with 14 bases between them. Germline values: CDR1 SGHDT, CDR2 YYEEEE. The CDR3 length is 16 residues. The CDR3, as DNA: TGTGCCAGCAGCTTAGACCGGGGCAGAGTGAACACTGAAGCTTTCTTT. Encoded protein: CASSLDRGRVNTEAFF. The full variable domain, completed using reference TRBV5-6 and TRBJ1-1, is DAGVTQSPTHLIKTRGQQVTLRCSPKSGHDTVSWYQQALGQGPQFIFQYYEEEERQRGNFPDRFSGHQFPNYSSELNVNALLLGDSALYLCASSLDRGRVNTEAFFGQGTRLTVV.

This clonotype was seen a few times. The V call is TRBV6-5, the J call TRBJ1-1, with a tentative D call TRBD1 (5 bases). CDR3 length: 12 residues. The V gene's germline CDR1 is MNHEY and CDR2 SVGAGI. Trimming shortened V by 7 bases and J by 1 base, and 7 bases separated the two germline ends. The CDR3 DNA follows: TGTGCCAGCAAGGACACGAACACTGAAGCTTTCTTT. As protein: CASKDTNTEAFF.

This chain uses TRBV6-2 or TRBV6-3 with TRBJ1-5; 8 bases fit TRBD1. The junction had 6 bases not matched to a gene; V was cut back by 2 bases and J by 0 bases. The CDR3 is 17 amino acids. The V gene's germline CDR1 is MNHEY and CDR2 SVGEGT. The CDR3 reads CASSYQGALYSNQPQHF. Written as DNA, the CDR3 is TGTGCCAGCAGTTACCAGGGGGCCCTTTATAGCAATCAGCCCCAGCATTTT.

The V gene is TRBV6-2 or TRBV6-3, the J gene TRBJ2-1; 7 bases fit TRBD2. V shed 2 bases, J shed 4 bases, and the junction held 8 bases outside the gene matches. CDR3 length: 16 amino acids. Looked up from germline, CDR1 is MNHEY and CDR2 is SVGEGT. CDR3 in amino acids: CASSYPRGGEYNEQFF. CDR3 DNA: TGTGCCAGCAGTTACCCCCGCGGGGGAGAGTACAATGAGCAGTTCTTC.

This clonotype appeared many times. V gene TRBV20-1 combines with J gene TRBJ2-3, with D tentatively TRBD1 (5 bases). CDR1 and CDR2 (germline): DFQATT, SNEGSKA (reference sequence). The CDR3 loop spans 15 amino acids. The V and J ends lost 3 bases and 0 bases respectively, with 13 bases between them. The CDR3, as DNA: TGCAGTGCTAGTTCCAGGGTGGGAAGCACAGATACGCAGTATTTT. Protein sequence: CSASSRVGSTDTQYF.

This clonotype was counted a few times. CDR3 in amino acids: CSAGDIQQETQYF. The CDR3 nucleotides are TGCAGTGCCGGGGATATCCAGCAAGAGACCCAGTACTTC. This sequence joins TRBV20-1 and TRBJ2-5; D is possibly TRBD2 (5 bases). V lost 6 bases and J 2 bases, leaving 13 bases between the germline ends. CDR1 is DFQATT, CDR2 SNEGSKA, per germline (reference sequence). The CDR3 totals 13 residues.

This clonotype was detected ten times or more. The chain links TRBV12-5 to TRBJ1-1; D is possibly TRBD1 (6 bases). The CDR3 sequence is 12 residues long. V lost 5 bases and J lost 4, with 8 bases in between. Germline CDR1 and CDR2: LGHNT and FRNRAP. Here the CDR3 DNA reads TGTGCTAGTGGTCTAGGGGGCACTGAAGCTTTCTTT. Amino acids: CASGLGGTEAFF.

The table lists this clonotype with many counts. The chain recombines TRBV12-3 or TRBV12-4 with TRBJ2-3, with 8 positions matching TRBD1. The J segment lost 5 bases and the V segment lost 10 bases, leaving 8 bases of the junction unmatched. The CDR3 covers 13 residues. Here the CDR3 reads CATKDRVKDTQYF. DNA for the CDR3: TGTGCCACCAAGGACAGGGTAAAAGATACGCAGTATTTT.

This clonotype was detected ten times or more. Here the CDR3 reads CASSSGTTYEQYF. The CDR3 bases are TGTGCCAGCAGTTCCGGGACTACTTACGAGCAGTACTTC. The chain is built from TRBV6-6 and TRBJ2-7, with 7 bases matching TRBD2. The CDR3 contains 13 residues. J was trimmed by 4 bases and V by 4 bases; bases with no gene match: 4. CDR1 MNHNY and CDR2 SVGAGI come from the germline V gene (reference sequence).

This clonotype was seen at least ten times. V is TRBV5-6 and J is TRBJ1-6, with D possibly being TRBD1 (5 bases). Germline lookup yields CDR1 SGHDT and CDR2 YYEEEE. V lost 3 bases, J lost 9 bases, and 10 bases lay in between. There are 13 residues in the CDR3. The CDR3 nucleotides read TGTGCCAGCAGCTACGGGACCCTTTCACCCCTCCACTTT. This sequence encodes CASSYGTLSPLHF.

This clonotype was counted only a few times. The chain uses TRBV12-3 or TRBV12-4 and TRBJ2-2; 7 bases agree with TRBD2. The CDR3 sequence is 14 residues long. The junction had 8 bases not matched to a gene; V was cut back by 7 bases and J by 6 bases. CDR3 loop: CASNTHREAGELFF. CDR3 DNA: TGTGCCAGCAATACCCACCGGGAGGCCGGGGAGCTGTTTTTT.

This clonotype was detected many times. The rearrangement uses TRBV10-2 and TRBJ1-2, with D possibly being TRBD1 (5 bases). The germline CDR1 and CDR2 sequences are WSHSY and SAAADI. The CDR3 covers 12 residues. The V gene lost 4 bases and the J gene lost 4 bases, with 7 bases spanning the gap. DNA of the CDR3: TGCGCCAGCAGTGGGGACGCCTATGGCTACACCTTC. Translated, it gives CASSGDAYGYTF.

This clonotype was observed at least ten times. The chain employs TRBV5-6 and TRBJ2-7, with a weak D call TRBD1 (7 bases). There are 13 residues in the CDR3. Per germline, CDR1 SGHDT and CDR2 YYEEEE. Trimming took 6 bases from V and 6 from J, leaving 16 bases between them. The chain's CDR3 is CASKSGGGLEQYF. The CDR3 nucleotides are TGTGCCAGCAAGTCAGGAGGGGGCCTCGAGCAGTACTTC.

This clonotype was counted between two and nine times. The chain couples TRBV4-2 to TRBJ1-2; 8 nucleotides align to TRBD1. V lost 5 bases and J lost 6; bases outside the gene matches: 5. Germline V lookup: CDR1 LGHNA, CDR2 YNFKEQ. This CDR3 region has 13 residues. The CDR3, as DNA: TGTGCCAGCAGCACGGACAGGGCTAATGGCTACACCTTC. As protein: CASSTDRANGYTF.

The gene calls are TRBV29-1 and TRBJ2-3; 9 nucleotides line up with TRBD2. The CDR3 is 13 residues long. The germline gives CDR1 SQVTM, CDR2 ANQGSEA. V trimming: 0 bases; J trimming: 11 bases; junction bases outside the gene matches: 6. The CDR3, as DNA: TGCAGCGTTGAAGACGCTAGCGGGGAGAGGCAGTATTTT. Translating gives CSVEDASGERQYF.

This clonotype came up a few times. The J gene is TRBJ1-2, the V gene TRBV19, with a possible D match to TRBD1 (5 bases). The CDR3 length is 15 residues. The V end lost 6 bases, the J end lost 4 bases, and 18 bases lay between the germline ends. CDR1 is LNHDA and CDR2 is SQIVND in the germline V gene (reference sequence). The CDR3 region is CASRRKGTLSYGYTF. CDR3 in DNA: TGTGCCAGTAGACGGAAAGGGACCCTCAGCTATGGCTACACCTTC.

The CDR3 region has the DNA TGTGCCAGCAGTCAACGATGGACTAGGTCGGGGCGAGAGACCCAGTACTTC. Protein sequence: CASSQRWTRSGRETQYF. The chain recombines TRBV12-3 or TRBV12-4 with TRBJ2-5; 7 bases are shared with TRBD2. Trimming took 5 bases from V and 4 from J; bases not matched to a gene: 16. The CDR3 consists of 17 residues.

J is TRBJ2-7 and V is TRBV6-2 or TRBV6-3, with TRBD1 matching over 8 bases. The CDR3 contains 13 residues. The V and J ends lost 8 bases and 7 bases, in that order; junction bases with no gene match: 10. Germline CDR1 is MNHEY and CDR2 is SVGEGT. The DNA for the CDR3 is TGTGCCAGCTCCCGATCAGGGGGCTGGGAGCAGTACTTC. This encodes CASSRSGGWEQYF.

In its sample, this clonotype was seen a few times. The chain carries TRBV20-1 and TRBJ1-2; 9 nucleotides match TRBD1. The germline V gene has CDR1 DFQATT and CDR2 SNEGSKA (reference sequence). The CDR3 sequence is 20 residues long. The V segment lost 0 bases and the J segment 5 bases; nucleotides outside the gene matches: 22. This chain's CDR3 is CSARDWRTGTGRSRAYGYTF. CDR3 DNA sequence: TGCAGTGCTAGAGATTGGCGAACCGGGACAGGGAGGTCGAGGGCGTATGGCTACACCTTC.

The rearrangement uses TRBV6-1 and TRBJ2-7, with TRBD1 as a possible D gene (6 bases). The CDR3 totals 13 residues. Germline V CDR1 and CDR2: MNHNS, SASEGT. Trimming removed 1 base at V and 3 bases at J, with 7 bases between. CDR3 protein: CASSEVRGYEQYF. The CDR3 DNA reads TGTGCCAGCAGTGAAGTCAGGGGCTACGAGCAGTACTTC.

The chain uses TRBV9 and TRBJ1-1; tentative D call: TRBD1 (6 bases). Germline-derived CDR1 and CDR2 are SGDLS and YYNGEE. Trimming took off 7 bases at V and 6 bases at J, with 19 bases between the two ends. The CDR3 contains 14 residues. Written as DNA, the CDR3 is TGTGCCAGCTCCCTTACTGGGGGGCACGCTGAAGCTTTCTTT. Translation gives CASSLTGGHAEAFF.

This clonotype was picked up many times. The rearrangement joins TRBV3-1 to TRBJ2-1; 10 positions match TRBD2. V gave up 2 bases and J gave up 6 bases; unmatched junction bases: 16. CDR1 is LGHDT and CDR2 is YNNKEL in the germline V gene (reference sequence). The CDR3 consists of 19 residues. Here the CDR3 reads CASSQLGRASGGLSNEQFF. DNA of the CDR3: TGTGCCAGCAGCCAACTAGGTAGGGCTAGCGGGGGCTTATCCAATGAGCAGTTCTTC.

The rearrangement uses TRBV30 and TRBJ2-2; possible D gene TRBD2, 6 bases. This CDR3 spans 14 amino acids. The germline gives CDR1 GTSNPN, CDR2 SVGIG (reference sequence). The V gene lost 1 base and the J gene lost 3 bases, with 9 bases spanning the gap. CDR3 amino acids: CAWSGWGDTGELFF. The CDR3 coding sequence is TGTGCCTGGAGTGGTTGGGGGGACACCGGGGAGCTGTTTTTT.

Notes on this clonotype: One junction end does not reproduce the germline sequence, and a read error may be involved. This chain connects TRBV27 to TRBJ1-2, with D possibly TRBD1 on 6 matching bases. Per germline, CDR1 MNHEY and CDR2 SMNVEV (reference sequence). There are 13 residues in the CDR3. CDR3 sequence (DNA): TGTGCCAGCAGTTACGGACAGTTGGCTGGCGACACCTTC. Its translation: CASSYGQLAGDTF.